One sample yielded the 11 T cell receptor beta chains listed below, sequenced in a study of PD-1 blockade in mismatch repair-deficient tumors. Some clones are missing from TCRdb's copy, which holds only in-frame ones; the method was immunoSEQ multiplex PCR. The sample has approximately 13,000 clones; about 85% are singletons. Which antigens these TCRs recognize remains unknown. Time point described: approximately 10-day in vitro stimulation with candidate neoantigen peptide 4. Sequencing was performed on cells cultured in vitro, taken from a patient treated with pembrolizumab. The receptors were gathered from an adult with mismatch repair-deficient cancer.

The chain's CDR3 is CASSVHEILGYTF. The CDR3 DNA follows: TGTGCCAGCAGTGTACACGAAATCTTGGGCTACACCTTC. The genes are TRBV2 and TRBJ1-2, with D unclear. V dropped 4 bases and J dropped 8 bases, with 14 bases sitting between them. Germline CDR1 SNHLY, CDR2 FYNNEI. The CDR3 length is 13 residues.

This sequence joins TRBV5-4 and TRBJ2-5; maybe TRBD1 (6 bases). Germline V lookup: CDR1 SGHNT, CDR2 YYREEE (reference sequence). V lost 1 base and J 1 base, leaving 8 bases between the germline ends. The CDR3 spans 14 residues. DNA of the CDR3: TGTGCCAGCAGCTTGTGGGACACCCAAGAGACCCAGTACTTC. Amino acids: CASSLWDTQETQYF.

The CDR3 spells CASSSGTGNRNNEQFF. The CDR3, as DNA: TGCGCCAGCAGCAGCGGGACAGGCAATCGGAACAATGAGCAGTTCTTC. The J gene is TRBJ2-1, the V gene TRBV5-1, with D possibly matching TRBD1 (8 bases). V lost 4 bases to trimming and J lost 5 bases, with 19 bases between them. CDR3 size: 16 residues. In germline, CDR1 is SGHRS, CDR2 YFSETQ.

This clone has just one count. This sequence joins TRBV19 and TRBJ2-5, with D possibly TRBD1 on 5 matching bases. V shed 1 base and J shed 5 bases, with 14 bases lying between them. Germline values: CDR1 LNHDA, CDR2 SQIVND (reference sequence). The CDR3 is made up of 15 amino acids. The CDR3 DNA sequence: TGTGCCAGTAGTATAGGTTACAGGATCCAGGAGACCCAGTACTTC. Its translation is CASSIGYRIQETQYF.

This clone was recorded a few times. This chain uses TRBV14 with TRBJ2-2, with D hard to call. This CDR3 comprises 14 residues. From germline, CDR1 is SGHDN and CDR2 FVKESK. The V and J ends lost 4 bases and 4 bases respectively, with 10 bases between them. The CDR3 protein is CASSPRMSTGELFF. In nucleotides, the CDR3 is TGTGCCAGCAGCCCCCGGATGTCCACCGGGGAGCTGTTTTTT.

This chain joins TRBV14 and TRBJ1-1; D not certain. The CDR3 sequence is 14 residues long. Germline assignment: CDR1 SGHDN and CDR2 FVKESK. Trimming took off 0 bases at V and 3 bases at J, with 8 bases between the two ends. The CDR3 sequence: CASSQDSWYTEAFF. The CDR3 nucleotides are TGTGCCAGCAGCCAAGATTCATGGTACACTGAAGCTTTCTTT.

This clone was detected only once. The V gene is TRBV2, the J gene TRBJ2-5, with 12 bases fitting TRBD2. Unmatched junction bases numbered 13, after V lost 4 bases and J lost 4 bases. CDR3 size: 18 residues. Germline CDR1 SNHLY, CDR2 FYNNEI. The CDR3, as DNA: TGTGCCAGCAGTGTTAGAGGACTAGCGGGAAAGAGTGGAGAGACCCAGTACTTC. The encoded protein is CASSVRGLAGKSGETQYF.

A word on this clone: An end of the junction differs from the germline gene, which may be a read error. The genes are TRBV6-1 and TRBJ2-7; TRBD1 might be the D (5 bases). Germline V gives CDR1 MNHNS, CDR2 SASEGT. The CDR3 sequence is 13 residues long. Here the CDR3 reads CASSEAAGPEQYF. The CDR3 DNA reads as TGTGCCAGCAGCGAAGCCGCAGGGCCAGAGCAGTACTTC.

The J gene is TRBJ1-1, the V gene TRBV28, with D perhaps matching TRBD1 (5 bases). The CDR3 spans 16 residues. The germline CDR1 and CDR2 sequences are MDHEN and SYDVKM. Deletions cut 6 bases from V and 4 bases from J, with 21 bases between. This CDR3 is CASRRLAGGGGTEAFF. CDR3 nucleotides: TGTGCCAGCAGGCGGTTAGCGGGGGGGGGTGGCACTGAAGCTTTCTTT. Full variable domain (remainder filled in from reference TRBV28 and TRBJ1-1): DVKVTQSSRYLVKRTGEKVFLECVQDMDHENMFWYRQDPGLGLRLIYFSYDVKMKEKGDIPEGYSVSREKKERFSLILESASTNQTSMYLCASRRLAGGGGTEAFFGQGTRLTVV.

This rearrangement joins TRBV2 to TRBJ2-5; 7 bases fit TRBD1. The germline CDR1 and CDR2 sequences are SNHLY and FYNNEI. The CDR3 runs to 14 residues. Unmatched junction bases numbered 6, after V lost 2 bases and J lost 6 bases. CDR3 nucleotide sequence: TGTGCCAGCAGTGAATTAGACAGGGTGAAGACCCAGTACTTC. It codes for CASSELDRVKTQYF.

V usage is TRBV25-1 and J usage is TRBJ2-1; no reliable D call. Germline CDR1 reads MGHDK; CDR2 reads SYGVNS. Trimming cost V 3 bases and J 10 bases, with 13 bases left between them. The CDR3 consists of 13 residues. DNA for the CDR3: TGTGCCAGCAGTGACCCCTCGGTAAGCGAGCAGTTCTTC. Translated, it gives CASSDPSVSEQFF.